By sample fraction, the clone carrying this T cell receptor beta chain is medium-sized (0.01 to 0.1%). Its antigen is not identified. Germline V lookup: CDR1 DFQATT, CDR2 SNEGSKA (reference sequence). V shed 3 bases and J 6 bases; nucleotides not matched to a gene: 8. This CDR3 has 15 amino acids. The library protocol tagged individual cDNA molecules with unique molecular identifiers. Each CDR3 protein gets one entry after TCRdb re-called the 5' RACE reads with MiXCR. The table has 21,000 or so distinct CDR3 sequences, about 5.2% seen once. The data originate from a study of early T cells in non-severe SARS-CoV-2 infection. Turning to the study itself: With bulk RNA from unsorted whole blood as input, sequencing yielded unpaired chains. Broader study findings: Sequences matched to VDJdb favored anti-spike CD8 responses, while private and CD4 specificities were missed.

This sequence was found in an adult who was a healthcare worker with PCR-confirmed SARS-CoV-2 infection or an uninfected control (not recorded which). The chain recombines TRBV20-1 with TRBJ2-1; 10 bases are a match to TRBD2. The specimen was whole blood. The CDR3 loop is CSARLAGATSNEQFF. CDR3 nucleotides: TGCAGTGCTAGGCTAGCGGGAGCAACCTCCAATGAGCAGTTCTTC.